A selection of T cell receptor beta chains follows, all from one sample in a study of early T cells in non-severe SARS-CoV-2 infection. Via MiXCR, TCRdb re-called the 5' RACE reads, giving one row per CDR3 protein. Among under 45,000 distinct CDR3 sequences listed, approximately 8% were seen once. The specimen comprised whole blood, sampled at baseline. Every receptor here comes from an adult who was a healthcare worker with PCR-confirmed SARS-CoV-2 infection or an uninfected control (not recorded which). The CDR3 runs from the conserved cysteine through the conserved F or W. Each record gives: J gene, D gene, clone size, V gene, CDR3 DNA, CDR3 protein. A D gene is named only where the DNA matches it firmly. The size field is filled for only some rows; it gives once, few, many or a size class.

>TRBJ2-1|TRBD2|many|TRBV20-1
TGCAGTGCTAGAGATCAGGCTAGCGGGGGGAAAAACTACAATGAGCAGTTCTTC
CSARDQASGGKNYNEQFF
>TRBJ2-7|.|many|TRBV5-1
TGCGCCAGCAGCTTTTCGGGGGAGCCCTACGAGCAGTACTTC
CASSFSGEPYEQYF
>TRBJ2-2|TRBD2|many|TRBV7-9
TGTGCCAGCAGCCTCCTTAGCGGGGGGACCGGGGAGCTGTTTTTT
CASSLLSGGTGELFF
>TRBJ2-3|TRBD2|many|TRBV20-1
TGCAGTGCCAGGGACTATAAAACAGATACGCAGTATTTT
CSARDYKTDTQYF
>TRBJ2-5|.|many|TRBV14
TGTGCCAGCAGCCAAGTGGGGTCTTGGACCCAGTACTTC
CASSQVGSWTQYF
>TRBJ1-1|.|.|TRBV10-2
TGCGCCAGCAGCCAACCCTTCGCGGGTGAAGCTTTCTTT
CASSQPFAGEAFF
>TRBJ2-7|TRBD2|few|TRBV5-4
TGTGCCAGCAGCGACTGGATTCAAACTAGCGGGAGTACCTACGAGCAGTACTTC
CASSDWIQTSGSTYEQYF
>TRBJ1-2|.|.|TRBV20-1
TGCAGTGCTAGAGCCAGTGATAACTATGGCTACACCTTC
CSARASDNYGYTF
>TRBJ2-3|TRBD1|.|TRBV7-2
TGTGCCAGCAGCTTAAAGGGGGCGCGAGGCACAGATACGCAGTATTTT
CASSLKGARGTDTQYF
>TRBJ1-6|.|few|TRBV10-1
TGCGCCAGCAGTGAGCATTCGACCGGGACACCCCTCCACTTT
CASSEHSTGTPLHF
>TRBJ2-1|TRBD2|.|TRBV11-2
TGTGCCAGCAGCTTAGAAGGACTAGCTCACAATGAGCAGTTCTTC
CASSLEGLAHNEQFF
>TRBJ2-5|.|few|TRBV3-1
TGTGCCACTTCCATTGGTTATCAAGAGACCCAGTACTTC
CATSIGYQETQYF
>TRBJ2-1|TRBD2|few|TRBV3-1
TGTGCCAGCAGCCAAGGGAGACTAGCGGGGAAGAATGAGCAGTTCTTC
CASSQGRLAGKNEQFF
>TRBJ2-2|TRBD1|.|TRBV19
TGTGCCAGTAGTTTACAGGGGACCACCGGGGAGCTGTTTTTT
CASSLQGTTGELFF
>TRBJ2-2|TRBD1|many|TRBV7-6
TGTGCCAGCAGCTTTATAGGACAGGGGAACACCGGGGAGCTGTTTTTT
CASSFIGQGNTGELFF
>TRBJ2-3|.|few|TRBV6-2/TRBV6-3
TGTGCCAGCAGTTACAACCCAGGCCCAGATACGCAGTATTTT
CASSYNPGPDTQYF
>TRBJ1-5|.|few|TRBV28
TGTGCCAGCAGTTTATTAGGGACCTATCAGCCCCAGCATTTT
CASSLLGTYQPQHF
>TRBJ2-1|TRBD2|.|TRBV6-2/TRBV6-3
TGTGCCAGCAGCAGACTAGCGACTGAGCAGTTCTTC
CASSRLATEQFF
>TRBJ2-5|TRBD2|many|TRBV6-6
TGTGCCAGCAGCCAAGCTAGCGGGGGAAGGGAGACCCAGTACTTC
CASSQASGGRETQYF
>TRBJ2-7|.|many|TRBV3-1
TGTGCCAGCAGCCAGGGTCGAACAGGAGTGGTGGACCTCGAGCAGTACTTC
CASSQGRTGVVDLEQYF
>TRBJ1-2|.|.|TRBV5-4
TGTGCCAGCAGCTCCCCCATACAGGGAAGGTCTGGCTATGGCTACACCTTC
CASSSPIQGRSGYGYTF
>TRBJ2-2|.|many|TRBV5-6
TGTGCCAGCAGCTTGGCCCGGGTATCGGCGAACACCGGGGAGCTGTTTTTT
CASSLARVSANTGELFF
>TRBJ2-3|.|many|TRBV4-3
TGCGCCAGCAGCCAAGATCTGGCCAGCATGTCCTTCAATACGCAGTATTTT
CASSQDLASMSFNTQYF
>TRBJ1-1|.|few|TRBV29-1
TGCTGCGGAGACGGAGAAAACACTGAAGCTTTCTTT
CCGDGENTEAFF
>TRBJ2-7|TRBD1|few|TRBV28
TGTGCCAGCAGTAAGGGGACAGGGGAATACGAGCAGTACTTC
CASSKGTGEYEQYF
>TRBJ1-2|.|many|TRBV3-1
TGTGCCAGCAGCCAAGACCGTAATAGGGATTATGGCTACACCTTC
CASSQDRNRDYGYTF
>TRBJ2-3|TRBD1|few|TRBV2
TGTGCCAGCAAGGCCGGGACAGGGAGATCAGATACGCAGTATTTT
CASKAGTGRSDTQYF
>TRBJ1-1|TRBD1|.|TRBV11-2
TGTGCCAGCAGCCTTACAGGGGGCGTCGGAACTGAAGCTTTCTTT
CASSLTGGVGTEAFF
>TRBJ2-7|.|.|TRBV6-1
TGTGCCAGCAGTGAGGGTGCCAGGATCTACGAGCAGTACTTC
CASSEGARIYEQYF
>TRBJ2-2|.|many|TRBV11-1
TGTGCCAGCAGCTTAGGGCCCTCCCGCACCGGGGAGCTGTTTTTT
CASSLGPSRTGELFF
>TRBJ2-7|TRBD1|few|TRBV10-2
TGCGCCAGCTGCGCAGGGGGCTCACAATCAGGCTACGAGCAGTACTTC
CASCAGGSQSGYEQYF
>TRBJ1-6|.|few|TRBV5-1
TGCGCCAGCAGCAAGACCCGGGCCCAGGATTCACCCCTCCACTTT
CASSKTRAQDSPLHF
>TRBJ2-7|.|medium-sized|TRBV27
TGTGCCAGCAGTTTATCGAATTCCGCCTACGAGCAGTACTTC
CASSLSNSAYEQYF
>TRBJ2-1|TRBD1|many|TRBV20-1
TGCAGTGCTAGAGAAATGACAGGGGTCGATGAGCAGTTCTTC
CSAREMTGVDEQFF
>TRBJ2-1|TRBD2|.|TRBV12-3/TRBV12-4
TGTGCCAGCAGTCTGACCAGCGGGGGGCTCAATGAGCAGTTCTTC
CASSLTSGGLNEQFF
>TRBJ2-7|TRBD2|many|TRBV5-4
TGTGCCAGCAGAAGGGGACTAGCGGGGGGAGACTACGAGCAGTACTTC
CASRRGLAGGDYEQYF
>TRBJ2-7|.|many|TRBV4-3
TGCGCCAGCAGCCAAGATAGTAGTGCAGGTAACGAGCAGTACTTC
CASSQDSSAGNEQYF
>TRBJ2-3|.|.|TRBV25-1
TGTGCCAGCAGTGAGGGAGGGACAAGCACAGATACGCAGTATTTT
CASSEGGTSTDTQYF
>TRBJ2-7|TRBD1|many|TRBV20-1
TGCAGTGCATGGTCCGGGACAGGGGCCTACGAGCAGTACTTC
CSAWSGTGAYEQYF
>TRBJ1-4|.|.|TRBV28
TGTGCCAGCAGTTCTACTGCACTTAGAGAAAAACTGTTTTTT
CASSSTALREKLFF
>TRBJ2-3|.|.|TRBV29-1
TGCAGCGCCCCAGCTAGCACAGATACGCAGTATTTT
CSAPASTDTQYF
>TRBJ2-5|.|.|TRBV3-1
TGTGCCAGCAGCCAAGACGTCGGTCAAGAGACCCAGTACTTC
CASSQDVGQETQYF
>TRBJ2-7|.|many|TRBV12-5
TGTGCTAGTGGTTGGACAGACCAAATCTCCTACGAGCAGTACTTC
CASGWTDQISYEQYF
>TRBJ1-2|TRBD1|many|TRBV19
TGTGCCAGTAGTGCACAGGGGGCGATGGGGAACTATGGCTACACCTTC
CASSAQGAMGNYGYTF
>TRBJ2-7|.|many|TRBV20-1
TGCAGTGCGGATCCGGGACTCAGAGAGCAGTACTTC
CSADPGLREQYF
>TRBJ1-1|.|.|TRBV12-3/TRBV12-4
TGTGCCAGCAGTTTAGTTCAGGGGACCACTGAAGCTTTCTTT
CASSLVQGTTEAFF
>TRBJ1-3|.|.|TRBV20-1
TGCAGTGCTAGAGACCCTGCCCAACTTGGGGGGATTAGTGGAAACACCATATATTTT
CSARDPAQLGGISGNTIYF
>TRBJ2-3|.|few|TRBV12-3/TRBV12-4
TGTGCCAGCAGTTTAGGGCAGGGGTTTGATACGCAGTATTTT
CASSLGQGFDTQYF
>TRBJ1-2|.|many|TRBV24-1
TGTGCCACCAGTGACCCAAGGGGGAAGACCTATGGCTACACCTTC
CATSDPRGKTYGYTF
>TRBJ2-2|TRBD1|many|TRBV6-2/TRBV6-3
TGTGCCAGCAAGAGGGGGCTGGTCACCGGGGAGCTGTTTTTT
CASKRGLVTGELFF
>TRBJ1-6|.|many|TRBV7-2
TGTGCCAGCAGCTTACAGCATTCTAATTCACCCCTCCACTTT
CASSLQHSNSPLHF
>TRBJ1-1|.|many|TRBV6-2/TRBV6-3
TGTGCCAGCAGTTACTCGGCTCTTGAAGCTTTCTTT
CASSYSALEAFF
>TRBJ2-5|.|few|TRBV27
TGTGCCAGCAGTCCATACCGGGACTCCCCCCCGGGTACCCAGTACTTC
CASSPYRDSPPGTQYF
>TRBJ2-2|.|.|TRBV18
TGTGCCAGCTCACCACAGATGCCCGCGGACACCGGGGAGCTGTTTTTT
CASSPQMPADTGELFF
>TRBJ2-6|.|many|TRBV18
TGTGCCAGCTCCCCCCTCTCTGGGGCCAACGTCCTGACTTTC
CASSPLSGANVLTF